Shown below are 20 T cell receptor beta chains from a single sample sequenced in a study of graft-versus-host responses after intestinal transplantation. These receptors lack a known antigen. Profiled with immunoSEQ multiplex PCR; TCRdb holds only in-frame clones, not every one. This table holds around 90,000 clones, about 93% found once. The sequenced sample was unstimulated CD8+ T cells sorted from spleen or lymph node cells, obtained before transplant. The receptors stem from a human donor who was the organ donor for an intestinal transplant.

The chain is built from TRBV7-2 and TRBJ1-1; no reliable D call. The CDR3 is 17 residues long. Germline V gives CDR1 SGHTA, CDR2 FQGNSA. The ends were cut back, 4 bases at V and 3 bases at J, with 21 bases in the middle. The CDR3 spells CASSSKAPLFGYTEAFF. CDR3 nucleotides: TGTGCCAGCAGCTCGAAAGCCCCCCTATTCGGGTACACTGAAGCTTTCTTT.

The CDR3 is CASSQDGSTDTQYF. The CDR3 nucleotides are TGCGCCAGCAGCCAAGACGGGAGCACAGATACGCAGTATTTT. The chain carries TRBV4-1 and TRBJ2-3; D is uncertain. The CDR3 length is 14 residues. V was trimmed by 0 bases and J by 0 bases, leaving 4 bases between them. Germline V CDR1 and CDR2: MGHRA, YSYEKL.

This sequence joins TRBV12-5 and TRBJ1-4; D remains ambiguous. CDR3 size: 14 residues. Germline V CDR1 and CDR2: LGHNT, FRNRAP. Trimming took 3 bases from V and 0 from J, leaving 5 bases between them. The DNA of the CDR3 is TGTGCTAGTGGTTTACTTGCAACTAATGAAAAACTGTTTTTT. Its translation: CASGLLATNEKLFF.

This chain uses TRBV19 with TRBJ1-2; D is undetermined. This CDR3 spans 15 amino acids. Germline assignment: CDR1 LNHDA and CDR2 SQIVND (reference sequence). V was pared by 5 bases and J by 4 bases, with 17 bases between. The CDR3 region has the DNA TGTGCCAGTAGTCCGGGCTCCTATGAGGGCTATGGCTACACCTTC. Encoded protein: CASSPGSYEGYGYTF.

The chain employs TRBV30 and TRBJ2-2; 11 bases fit TRBD1. The CDR3 is 13 residues long. Germline CDR1 GTSNPN, CDR2 SVGIG (reference sequence). Trimming cost V 8 bases and J 6 bases; bases outside gene matches: 5. The CDR3 reads CAGGQGAAGELFF. The CDR3 nucleotides are TGTGCCGGAGGACAGGGGGCAGCCGGGGAGCTGTTTTTT.

This clone was observed a handful of times. The CDR3 region is CASSELAGGSYEQYF. CDR3 bases: TGTGCCAGCAGTGAACTAGCGGGGGGCTCCTACGAGCAGTACTTC. This chain uses TRBV6-1 with TRBJ2-7; 11 nucleotides align to TRBD2. Germline V CDR1 and CDR2: MNHNS, SASEGT. The CDR3 totals 15 residues. V was pared by 2 bases and J by 0 bases, with 0 bases of the junction left unmatched.

The gene calls are TRBV9 and TRBJ1-1; a weak D match, TRBD1 (6 bases). CDR3 length equals 14 residues. Per the germline V gene, CDR1 is SGDLS and CDR2 is YYNGEE. V was trimmed by 4 bases and J by 5 bases, leaving 15 bases between them. The chain's CDR3 is CASSHSGARTEAFF. CDR3 sequence (DNA): TGTGCCAGCAGCCACTCAGGGGCGCGGACTGAAGCTTTCTTT.

The J gene is TRBJ2-7, the V gene TRBV27, with 9 bases fitting TRBD2. The CDR3 sequence is 14 residues long. Trimming cost V 6 bases and J 2 bases; bases outside gene matches: 5. Germline V gene lookup returns CDR1 MNHEY and CDR2 SMNVEV (reference sequence). The CDR3 here is CASRSSGVTYEQYF. The CDR3 DNA follows: TGTGCCAGCAGGTCTAGCGGGGTTACCTACGAGCAGTACTTC.

This chain joins TRBV30 and TRBJ1-1; a weak D match, TRBD1 (6 bases). CDR1 is GTSNPN, CDR2 SVGIG, per germline (reference sequence). V gave up 3 bases and J gave up 5 bases, with 13 bases separating them. The CDR3 loop spans 13 amino acids. CDR3 nucleotides: TGTGCCTGGAGACAGGGCCTGGGGACTGAAGCTTTCTTT. Residues: CAWRQGLGTEAFF.

The V and J genes are TRBV7-3 and TRBJ2-3; weak D call: TRBD2 (6 bases). V gave up 8 bases and J gave up 4 bases, with 13 bases separating them. The CDR3 covers 13 residues. Germline V gene sequence: CDR1 SGHTA, CDR2 FQGTGA. The CDR3 region has the DNA TGTGCCAGCGGGAGGATTCGGGCAGATACGCAGTATTTT. The encoded protein is CASGRIRADTQYF. The variable domain in full, completed from reference TRBV7-3 and TRBJ2-3, reads GAGVSQTPSNKVTEKGKYVELRCDPISGHTALYWYRQSLGQGPEFLIYFQGTGAADDSGLPNDRFFAVRPEGSVSTLKIQRTERGDSAVYLCASGRIRADTQYFGPGTRLTVL.

The CDR3 is CASSFLPGDRVNQPQHF. The CDR3 DNA is TGTGCCAGCAGCTTCTTGCCGGGGGACAGGGTCAATCAGCCCCAGCATTTT. The gene calls are TRBV7-2 and TRBJ1-5, with TRBD1 identical over 9 bases. CDR3 length: 17 residues. Per germline, CDR1 SGHTA and CDR2 FQGNSA. Trimming at V came to 3 bases and at J to 3 bases, leaving 9 bases not matched to a gene.

V and J are TRBV2 and TRBJ2-5; a possible D gene is TRBD2 (6 bases). Trimming removed 3 bases at V and 5 bases at J, with 13 bases between. CDR3 size: 14 residues. CDR1 is SNHLY and CDR2 is FYNNEI in the germline V gene. DNA of the CDR3: TGTGCCAGCAGTGACGCGGGGAGAGGGGAGACCCAGTACTTC. This sequence encodes CASSDAGRGETQYF.

The genes are TRBV7-6 and TRBJ2-3; perhaps TRBD1 as D (6 bases). Germline V gene lookup returns CDR1 SGHVS and CDR2 FNYEAQ. There are 15 residues in the CDR3. V was trimmed by 5 bases and J by 0 bases, leaving 12 bases between them. The CDR3 loop is CASSPGQLSTDTQYF. The CDR3 nucleotides are TGTGCCAGCAGCCCCGGACAGCTAAGCACAGATACGCAGTATTTT.

The chain couples TRBV27 to TRBJ2-7; 9 bases are shared with TRBD1. After removal of 2 bases from V and 4 bases from J, the junction contained 9 bases not matched to a gene. The CDR3 has 16 residues. Per the germline V gene, CDR1 is MNHEY and CDR2 is SMNVEV (reference sequence). The CDR3 region has the DNA TGTGCCAGCAGTTTAGGGACCGGGACAGGGCGGTACGAGCAGTACTTC. Protein product: CASSLGTGTGRYEQYF.

The chain has TRBV5-1 and TRBJ1-1; D unclear. This CDR3 spans 14 amino acids. The germline gives CDR1 SGHRS, CDR2 YFSETQ. The germline V and J ends were trimmed by 4 bases and 3 bases, with 13 bases remaining between them. This CDR3 reads CASSIENEDTEAFF. The DNA of the CDR3 is TGCGCCAGCAGCATAGAGAATGAGGACACTGAAGCTTTCTTT.

This rearrangement joins TRBV7-9 to TRBJ2-1; 9 nucleotides agree with TRBD2. There are 15 residues in the CDR3. Germline values: CDR1 SEHNR, CDR2 FQNEAQ (reference sequence). The junction had 5 bases not matched to a gene; V was cut back by 5 bases and J by 3 bases. CDR3 DNA sequence: TGTGCCAGCAGCGCCGGGACTAGCCACTACAATGAGCAGTTCTTC. It translates to CASSAGTSHYNEQFF.

V is TRBV27 and J is TRBJ2-7; 8 nucleotides align to TRBD1. CDR3 size: 16 residues. The germline CDR1 and CDR2 sequences are MNHEY and SMNVEV (reference sequence). The junction had 15 bases not matched to a gene; V was cut back by 4 bases and J by 7 bases. The CDR3 coding sequence is TGTGCCAGCAGTTACGCGGCGACAGGGGTAGTTTGGGAGCAGTACTTC. Amino acid sequence: CASSYAATGVVWEQYF.

CDR3 sequence reads: CASSVGTTSGGPTDTQYF. The CDR3 bases are TGTGCCAGCAGCGTGGGAACAACTAGCGGGGGGCCCACAGATACGCAGTATTTT. This chain links TRBV9 with TRBJ2-3; 12 bases align to TRBD2. The CDR3 is 18 residues long. The germline V gene has CDR1 SGDLS and CDR2 YYNGEE. Unmatched junction bases numbered 9, after V lost 2 bases and J lost 2 bases.

This chain connects TRBV6-1 to TRBJ1-3, with 7 bases fitting TRBD1. This CDR3 is 14 amino acids long. CDR1 is MNHNS and CDR2 is SASEGT in the germline V gene. Germline trimming cut 4 bases from V and 2 bases from J; bases unmatched to any gene: 2. CDR3 sequence reads: CASSADRTGNTIYF. Here the CDR3 DNA reads TGTGCCAGCAGTGCGGACAGGACTGGAAACACCATATATTTT.

This sequence joins TRBV5-8 and TRBJ1-4; 7 nucleotides match TRBD1. The CDR3 spans 14 residues. V was pared by 4 bases and J by 5 bases, with 5 bases of the junction left unmatched. In germline, CDR1 is SGHTS, CDR2 YDEGEE. The CDR3 DNA sequence: TGTGCCAGCAGCCAGACAGGGCCCAATGAAAAACTGTTTTTT. It yields the protein CASSQTGPNEKLFF.